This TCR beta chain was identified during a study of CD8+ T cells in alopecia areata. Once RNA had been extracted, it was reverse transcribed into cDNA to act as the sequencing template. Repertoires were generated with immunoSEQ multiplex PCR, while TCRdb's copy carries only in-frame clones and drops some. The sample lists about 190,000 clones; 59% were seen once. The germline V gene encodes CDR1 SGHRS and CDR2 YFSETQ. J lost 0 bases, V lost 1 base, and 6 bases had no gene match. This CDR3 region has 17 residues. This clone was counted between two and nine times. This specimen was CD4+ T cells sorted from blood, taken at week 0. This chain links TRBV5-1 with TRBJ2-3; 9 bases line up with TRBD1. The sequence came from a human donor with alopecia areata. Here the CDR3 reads CASSLPSGTGSTDTQYF. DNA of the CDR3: TGCGCCAGCAGCTTGCCCTCCGGGACAGGGAGCACAGATACGCAGTATTTT.